These T cell receptor beta chains were read from a single sample in a study of Ad26.COV2.S vaccination and SARS-CoV-2 variants. Clones were read by immunoSEQ multiplex PCR, and TCRdb kept only the in-frame ones, dropping some. This sample has 500,000 or so clones, with roughly nine tenths found just once. The sample here was peripheral blood, taken in a trial of Ad26.COV2.S vaccine versus placebo. The receptors derive from a person aged 18 to 59 who received the Ad26.COV2.S COVID-19 vaccine or a placebo. CDR3s include the opening cysteine and the closing phenylalanine or tryptophan. D genes are given only for firm matches. Not all rows give a size; the values are once, few, many and, for expanded clones, a class.

D,V,J,size,length,DNA,CDR3
TRBD1,TRBV13,TRBJ1-1,.,14,TGTGCCAGCAGCTTCCCGGACAGGGTTACTGAAGCTTTCTTT,CASSFPDRVTEAFF
.,TRBV11-3,TRBJ2-2,.,15,TGTGCCAGCAGCTTAGGGGTGGCAAACACCGGGGAGCTGTTTTTT,CASSLGVANTGELFF
.,TRBV18,TRBJ2-4,.,19,TGTGCCAGCTCACCGCTCTCCCTGACCGTCCGGAGAGCCAAAAACATTCAGTACTTC,CASSPLSLTVRRAKNIQYF
.,TRBV28,TRBJ2-1,once,18,TGTGCCAGCAGTTTATTCGGGATAGCTGAGAGCTCCTACAATGAGCAGTTCTTC,CASSLFGIAESSYNEQFF
TRBD1,TRBV18,TRBJ2-4,.,21,TGTGCCAGCTCACCAGAGGCTGGAGGGACAGGTCCTCTCCTAGCCAAAAACATTCAGTACTTC,CASSPEAGGTGPLLAKNIQYF
TRBD2,TRBV4-2,TRBJ2-3,.,15,TGTGCCAGCAGCCCGACCCCCACTAGCGTAAATACGCAGTATTTT,CASSPTPTSVNTQYF
.,TRBV7-9,TRBJ1-1,.,14,TGTGCCAGCAGCACAAGCGTCGGAGGGTTAGGAGCTTTCTTT,CASSTSVGGLGAFF
TRBD1,TRBV4-3,TRBJ2-2,.,15,TGCGCCAGCAGCCGAGGGACAGGGCGAACCGGGGAGCTGTTTTTT,CASSRGTGRTGELFF
.,TRBV6-5,TRBJ1-1,.,15,TGTGCCAGTAAACCGGGACACGGGGGAGACTGGGAAGCTTTCTTT,CASKPGHGGDWEAFF
.,TRBV7-6,TRBJ1-2,.,12,TGTGCCAGCAGCCTGGGGGACTATGGCTACACCTTC,CASSLGDYGYTF
TRBD1,TRBV28,TRBJ1-1,.,15,TGTGCCAGCAGTTTCTCAAGGACAGGCCCCAGTGAAGCTTTCTTT,CASSFSRTGPSEAFF
.,TRBV2,TRBJ2-3,.,13,TGTGCCAGCAGTTCCGGGGTCGCGGATACGCAGTATTTT,CASSSGVADTQYF
.,TRBV9,TRBJ1-2,.,13,TGTGCCAGCAGCGTAGATGTTTCTGCGGGCTACACCTTC,CASSVDVSAGYTF
.,TRBV6-5,TRBJ1-6,few,15,TGTGCCAGCAGTTACTCGATAAGGGGGGATTCACCCCTCCACTTT,CASSYSIRGDSPLHF
.,TRBV29-1,TRBJ1-1,.,13,TGCAGCGTTGCACCGACCAGGGGCACTGAAGCTTTCTTT,CSVAPTRGTEAFF
.,TRBV5-1,TRBJ2-3,.,15,TGCGCCAGCAGCTTAAGGGCTCCTTCCACGGATACGCAGTATTTT,CASSLRAPSTDTQYF
TRBD1,TRBV7-2,TRBJ1-5,.,15,TGTGCCAGCAGCCTCCCCCCGGGACAGAATCAGCCCCAGCATTTT,CASSLPPGQNQPQHF
.,TRBV5-8,TRBJ1-2,.,15,TGTGCCAGCAGCTTGCCGCCCCCGGAGGACTATGGCTACACCTTC,CASSLPPPEDYGYTF
.,TRBV19,TRBJ2-6,once,13,TGTGCCAGTAAAATGACTGGGGCCAACGTCCTGACTTTC,CASKMTGANVLTF
.,TRBV4-2,TRBJ1-2,.,17,TGTGCCAGCAGCCTCCAAAGCCTCGGCAGGCAGAGCTATGGCTACACCTTC,CASSLQSLGRQSYGYTF
.,TRBV9,TRBJ2-2,.,15,TGTGCCAGCAGCGTGGTAGGGAGGCGGACCGGGGAGCTGTTTTTT,CASSVVGRRTGELFF
.,TRBV5-1,TRBJ2-1,.,14,TGCGCCAGCAGCCCCCAGGGGGGAGAGGATGAGCAGTTCTTC,CASSPQGGEDEQFF
TRBD2,TRBV7-9,TRBJ2-1,.,16,TGTGCCAGCAGCTCCGAGCGGGGGGGTTCCTACAATGAGCAGTTCTTC,CASSSERGGSYNEQFF
.,TRBV7-9,TRBJ1-1,.,13,TGTGCCAGCTTAGAGGGGTCGAACACTGAAGCTTTCTTT,CASLEGSNTEAFF
.,TRBV27,TRBJ2-7,.,14,TGTGCCAGCAGTCGCTACTTTGGAAGGTACGAGCAGTACTTC,CASSRYFGRYEQYF
.,TRBV29-1,TRBJ1-2,.,11,TGCAGCGTCCCGACGGATGGGGGCTACACCTTC,CSVPTDGGYTF
TRBD1,TRBV7-9,TRBJ1-2,.,13,TGTGCCAGCAGCTGGCAGGGGGACTATGGCTACACCTTC,CASSWQGDYGYTF
TRBD1,TRBV4-1,TRBJ1-1,few,13,TGCGCCAGCGGCAGGACAGGATGGACTGAAGCTTTCTTT,CASGRTGWTEAFF
.,TRBV3-1/TRBV3-2,TRBJ2-3,.,14,TGTGCCAGCAGCCAGAAATACAGCACAGATACGCAGTATTTT,CASSQKYSTDTQYF
.,TRBV30,TRBJ1-5,.,15,TGTGCCTGGAGCCACCCCGGGTGGCCAAATCAGCCCCAGCATTTT,CAWSHPGWPNQPQHF
.,TRBV5-1,TRBJ2-5,few,11,TGCGCCAGCAGCTTTGGAGAGACCCAGTACTTC,CASSFGETQYF
.,TRBV6-5,TRBJ1-2,.,14,TGTGCCAGCAGTCCCTCCCGACGCATCTATGGCTACACCTTC,CASSPSRRIYGYTF
.,TRBV15,TRBJ2-7,.,12,TGTGCCACCAGCAGAGGACTGTACGAGCAGTACTTC,CATSRGLYEQYF
.,TRBV5-4,TRBJ2-5,.,16,TGTGCCAGCAGCCCCCCAGGGACTCCTAAGGGGGAGACCCAGTACTTC,CASSPPGTPKGETQYF
TRBD2,TRBV30,TRBJ2-5,.,16,TGTGCCTGGAGTGCCAATTTACTAGCGGGGGAAGAGACCCAGTACTTC,CAWSANLLAGEETQYF
.,TRBV6-4,TRBJ1-1,.,13,TGTGCCAGCAGTCTTGACATAAACACTGAAGCTTTCTTT,CASSLDINTEAFF
.,TRBV9,TRBJ2-3,.,13,TGTGCCAGCAGCACCCCCACGGGGGATACGCAGTATTTT,CASSTPTGDTQYF
TRBD1,TRBV11-3,TRBJ1-1,.,13,TGTGCCAGCAGCACGACAGGGAGGGGCGAAGCTTTCTTT,CASSTTGRGEAFF
TRBD2,TRBV11-2,TRBJ2-1,.,16,TGTGCCAGCAGCCCGAAACTAGCGGGCTCCTACAATGAGCAGTTCTTC,CASSPKLAGSYNEQFF
.,TRBV19,TRBJ1-2,few,15,TGTGCCAGTAGTGGACTGGGGAGACGGGGCTATGGCTACACCTTC,CASSGLGRRGYGYTF
TRBD1,TRBV27,TRBJ1-4,.,16,TGTGCCAGCTCCCTTGGGTCGGGCAGGGGGCGTGAAAAACTGTTTTTT,CASSLGSGRGREKLFF
.,TRBV11-2,TRBJ2-7,.,15,TGTGCCAGCAGCCGGCTTGGACAGCTACGAGGCGAGCAGTACTTC,CASSRLGQLRGEQYF
.,TRBV11-2,TRBJ2-1,.,14,TGTGCCAGCAGCTTAGTTTCCCCCTACAATGAGCAGTTCTTC,CASSLVSPYNEQFF
.,TRBV7-9,TRBJ1-6,.,11,TGTGCCAGCGGCGAGAATTCACCCCTCCACTTT,CASGENSPLHF
.,TRBV12-3/TRBV12-4,TRBJ1-1,.,11,TGTGCCAGCAGTAAAAGGGGGAAAGCTTTCTTT,CASSKRGKAFF
.,TRBV11-2,TRBJ2-2,.,14,TGTGCCAGCAGCCACAGGAGTGACACCGGGGAGCTGTTTTTT,CASSHRSDTGELFF
.,TRBV12-3/TRBV12-4,TRBJ2-3,.,13,TGTGCCAGCAGTTTGGCGGTCCCAGATACGCAGTATTTT,CASSLAVPDTQYF
.,TRBV18,TRBJ2-2,.,15,TGTGCCAGCTCACCGGGACCCTCCGGAACGGGGGAGCTGTTTTTT,CASSPGPSGTGELFF
.,TRBV9,TRBJ1-2,.,16,TGTGCCAGCAGCGCGACAGTATTCCCCAACTCAGATGGCTACACCTTC,CASSATVFPNSDGYTF
.,TRBV19,TRBJ1-2,.,15,TGTGCCAGTACCGTGGAGGATAGGGGGGCGCGCGGCTACACCTTC,CASTVEDRGARGYTF
.,TRBV11-2,TRBJ1-3,.,15,TGTGCCAGCAGCCCGGGCTGGGGCTTAGGGAACACCATATATTTT,CASSPGWGLGNTIYF
.,TRBV9,TRBJ2-1,.,12,TGTGCCAGCAGCGTAGATTGGGGTGAGCAGTTCTTC,CASSVDWGEQFF
.,TRBV5-1,TRBJ2-2,.,14,TGCGCCAGCAGCTTGGTAGGGGGGACCGGGGAGCTGTTTTTT,CASSLVGGTGELFF
TRBD2,TRBV5-4,TRBJ2-3,.,17,TGTGCCAGCAGCTTGGGGAATTGGGAGGGATCCACAGATACGCAGTATTTT,CASSLGNWEGSTDTQYF
TRBD1,TRBV30,TRBJ1-2,once,13,TGTGCCTGGAGGGGGACAGCCGGCTATGGCTACACCTTC,CAWRGTAGYGYTF